These 21 T cell receptor beta chains were all obtained from the same sample, sequenced in a study of T cells in Graves' hyperthyroidism and ophthalmopathy. The investigators amplified TCR beta CDR3 regions from RNA transcripts. First-round RT-PCR of the TCR CDR3 relied on the HTBI primer set. One entry per CDR3 protein, called by TCRdb with MiXCR from the multiplex PCR reads. The sample gives under 350,000 distinct CDR3 sequences, 15% to 20% of which show up once; approximately 49% is in the top ten. The material sequenced was blood. The receptors were gathered from a woman between 45 and 60 years old with Graves' hyperthyroidism.

In this sample, this clonotype turned up many times. This chain links TRBV11-2 with TRBJ2-5; no clear D. CDR3 length: 16 residues. The germline V and J ends were trimmed by 1 base and 4 bases, with 16 bases remaining between them. Germline V gene sequence: CDR1 SGHAT, CDR2 FQNNGV. CDR3 sequence: CASSLVWLGRSETQYF. The CDR3 region has the DNA TGTGCCAGCAGCTTAGTTTGGCTTGGCAGGTCAGAGACCCAGTACTTC.

This clonotype has a count of ten or more. The chain combines TRBV20-1 with TRBJ2-3; D ambiguous. The V and J ends lost 3 bases and 5 bases respectively, with 12 bases between them. The CDR3 contains 13 residues. Per germline, CDR1 DFQATT and CDR2 SNEGSKA (reference sequence). The CDR3, as DNA: TGCAGTGCTAGCACTACCGAGGTAGATACGCAGTATTTT. It codes for CSASTTEVDTQYF.

A few counts support this clonotype. V and J are TRBV19 and TRBJ1-1; the match to TRBD1 covers 10 bases. The CDR3 loop spans 14 amino acids. V gave up 4 bases and J gave up 5 bases; unmatched junction bases: 4. The germline gives CDR1 LNHDA, CDR2 SQIVND (reference sequence). For the CDR3, the DNA is TGTGCCAGTAGTAGACAGGGGGCAGGGACTGAAGCTTTCTTT. It encodes CASSRQGAGTEAFF.

This clonotype was observed a handful of times. The chain carries TRBV2 and TRBJ1-5, with 9 bases aligning to TRBD1. The CDR3 has 14 amino acids. Trimming cost V 4 bases and J 6 bases; bases outside gene matches: 4. Germline CDR1 reads SNHLY; CDR2 reads FYNNEI. The CDR3, as DNA: TGTGCCAGCAGTGGAGGACAGGGGAGTCAGCCCCAGCATTTT. Its protein product is CASSGGQGSQPQHF.

The table lists this clonotype with many counts. DNA of the CDR3: TGTGCCAGCAGCTTAGCGGCAGGGAATGGCTACACCTTC. This sequence encodes CASSLAAGNGYTF. V is TRBV7-8 and J is TRBJ1-2, with D perhaps TRBD1 (5 bases). Germline values: CDR1 SGHVS, CDR2 FQNEAQ. The CDR3 sequence is 13 residues long. The ends were cut back, 0 bases at V and 6 bases at J, with 8 bases in the middle.

CDR3 nucleotides: TGTGCTAGTGGTTTGGTACTGGGTGGCACTGGCAGTAAAAACATTCAGTACTTC. Translation: CASGLVLGGTGSKNIQYF. This chain uses TRBV12-5 with TRBJ2-4; D remains ambiguous. Germline V gives CDR1 LGHNT, CDR2 FRNRAP. The CDR3 covers 18 residues. Trimming pared 0 bases from V and 4 bases from J, leaving 19 bases between.

The J gene is TRBJ2-3, the V gene TRBV10-3; a possible D gene is TRBD2 (7 bases). In germline, CDR1 is ENHRY, CDR2 SYGVKD. The CDR3 runs 19 residues. V dropped 0 bases and J dropped 2 bases, with 21 bases sitting between them. In DNA, the CDR3 is TGTGCCATCAGTGAGTCGATGTCGGGGGGACAATCCGTCACAGATACGCAGTATTTT. Its translation: CAISESMSGGQSVTDTQYF.

The chain is built from TRBV5-1 and TRBJ2-7; TRBD2 is a possible D gene (5 bases). Trimming removed 4 bases at V and 0 bases at J, with 11 bases between. Germline V gene data show CDR1 as SGHRS and CDR2 as YFSETQ. The CDR3 is 14 amino acids. CDR3: CASSSGLYSYEQYF. CDR3 in DNA: TGCGCCAGCAGCAGCGGCCTCTACTCCTACGAGCAGTACTTC.

This clonotype came up many times. This sequence joins TRBV7-3 and TRBJ2-3; D perhaps matches TRBD2 (5 bases). The CDR3 has 14 amino acids. Germline CDR1 is SGHTA and CDR2 is FQGTGA. V was shortened by 1 base and J by 1 base, with 6 bases between the two germline ends. In nucleotides, the CDR3 is TGTGCCAGCAGCTTAAAGGGAGGCACAGATACGCAGTATTTT. Translated, it gives CASSLKGGTDTQYF.

The rearrangement links TRBV25-1 to TRBJ2-6, with D unresolved. Trimming stripped 7 bases from V and 4 bases from J, with 17 bases between. CDR1 and CDR2 (germline): MGHDK, SYGVNS. CDR3 length: 16 residues. The CDR3 DNA reads as TGTGCCAGCATGGACCCCTCAGGTTACGGGGCCAACGTCCTGACTTTC. It yields the protein CASMDPSGYGANVLTF.

This clonotype was observed a handful of times. V and J are TRBV3-1 and TRBJ2-3; D ambiguous. V was cut by 2 bases and J by 2 bases, with 11 bases left in between. Germline assignment: CDR1 LGHDT and CDR2 YNNKEL (reference sequence). The CDR3 extends over 15 amino acids. The CDR3 nucleotides are TGTGCCAGCAGCCAATACGACGGGTCCACAGATACGCAGTATTTT. Its translation: CASSQYDGSTDTQYF.

Points on this clonotype: This may be a read error, as it is one base from a much larger clone. The gene calls are TRBV2 and TRBJ2-5, with D hard to call. This CDR3 is built from 14 residues. CDR1 SNHLY and CDR2 FYNNEI come from the germline V gene. Trimming pared 8 bases from V and 1 base from J, leaving 14 bases between. CDR3 sequence (DNA): TGTGCCAGCGTTAGACGACTGTGCCAAGAGACCCAGTACTTC. This codes for CASVRRLCQETQYF.

This CDR3 is CASSPFWGVNPGELFF. In DNA, the CDR3 is TGTGCCAGCAGCCCCTTTTGGGGGGTTAATCCCGGGGAGCTGTTTTTT. The V gene is TRBV7-3, the J gene TRBJ2-2, with D perhaps TRBD2 (6 bases). The CDR3 covers 16 residues. The V end was cut by 5 bases, the J end by 6 bases, with 19 bases between. Germline CDR1 reads SGHTA; CDR2 reads FQGTGA.

This clonotype was observed a handful of times. This chain joins TRBV5-1 and TRBJ2-1; the D gene is possibly TRBD2 (7 bases). This CDR3 has 14 residues. CDR1 and CDR2 from the germline V gene are SGHRS and YFSETQ. Trimming cost V 1 base and J 7 bases, with 12 bases left between them. Here the CDR3 DNA reads TGCGCCAGCAGCTTGAACGGGGGGCGGAATGAGCAGTTCTTC. Amino acids: CASSLNGGRNEQFF.

The sample holds many counts of this clonotype. The chain uses TRBV11-2 and TRBJ2-7; 9 nucleotides match TRBD1. The junction had 9 bases not matched to a gene; V was cut back by 5 bases and J by 4 bases. Germline CDR1 and CDR2: SGHAT and FQNNGV. The CDR3 spans 15 residues. The CDR3 DNA is TGTGCCAGCAGCACAGGACAGGGGCGCGTATACGAGCAGTACTTC. This translates into CASSTGQGRVYEQYF. The entire variable domain, with the rest obtained from reference TRBV11-2 and TRBJ2-7, is as follows: EAGVAQSPRYKIIEKRQSVAFWCNPISGHATLYWYQQILGQGPKLLIQFQNNGVVDDSQLPKDRFSAERLKGVDSTLKIQPAKLEDSAVYLCASSTGQGRVYEQYFGPGTRLTVT.

This clonotype has more than one count but fewer than ten. The rearrangement joins TRBV20-1 to TRBJ1-2; 9 nucleotides line up with TRBD1. CDR1 is DFQATT and CDR2 is SNEGSKA in the germline V gene (reference sequence). The CDR3 loop spans 15 amino acids. Trimming took 0 bases from V and 5 from J; bases not matched to a gene: 7. For the CDR3, the DNA is TGCAGTGCTAGAGATCAACAGGGGGCGAGGTATGGCTACACCTTC. Translation gives CSARDQQGARYGYTF.

This clonotype was counted at least ten times. The CDR3 nucleotides are TGTGCCTGGGGAAGGGGTTCCTACGAGCAGTACGTC. Translated, it gives CAWGRGSYEQYV. The rearrangement uses TRBV30 and TRBJ2-7; D possibly corresponds to TRBD1 (5 bases). Germline loops: CDR1 GTSNPN, CDR2 SVGIG (reference sequence). V gave up 5 bases and J gave up 1 base, with 9 bases separating them. This CDR3 comprises 12 residues.

There are many counts of this clonotype. The chain joins TRBV5-1 to TRBJ2-3; no clear D gene. The V and J ends lost 0 bases and 0 bases respectively, with 11 bases between them. Germline CDR1 reads SGHRS; CDR2 reads YFSETQ. The CDR3 runs to 16 residues. The CDR3 here is CASSLGVGYSTDTQYF. The CDR3 DNA sequence: TGCGCCAGCAGCTTGGGTGTCGGATATAGCACAGATACGCAGTATTTT.

This clonotype was recorded at least ten times. This sequence joins TRBV3-1 and TRBJ2-3; no definite D call. The germline V gene encodes CDR1 LGHDT and CDR2 YNNKEL (reference sequence). The CDR3 is 13 amino acids. Between the trimmed V and J ends, which lost 0 bases and 5 bases, there was a span of 6 bases. The CDR3 spells CASSQDPGDTQYF. The CDR3 region has the DNA TGTGCCAGCAGCCAAGACCCAGGAGATACGCAGTATTTT.

This clonotype was seen only a few times. CDR3 DNA: TGCGCCAGCAGCTTGGAGGAAGGGGGTACAGATACGCAGTATTTT. It encodes CASSLEEGGTDTQYF. This chain joins TRBV5-1 and TRBJ2-3; D might be TRBD1 (6 bases). The V gene lost 0 bases and the J gene lost 3 bases, with 11 bases spanning the gap. Germline CDR1 and CDR2: SGHRS and YFSETQ. This CDR3 region has 15 residues.

The chain couples TRBV25-1 to TRBJ1-2, with TRBD1 as a possible D gene (5 bases). The CDR3 has 13 residues. The germline CDR1 and CDR2 sequences are MGHDK and SYGVNS. Trimming stripped 4 bases from V and 8 bases from J, with 14 bases between. Written as DNA, the CDR3 is TGTGCCAGCAGTGGGAACTCCTGGGGGGGCTACACCTTC. It codes for CASSGNSWGGYTF.